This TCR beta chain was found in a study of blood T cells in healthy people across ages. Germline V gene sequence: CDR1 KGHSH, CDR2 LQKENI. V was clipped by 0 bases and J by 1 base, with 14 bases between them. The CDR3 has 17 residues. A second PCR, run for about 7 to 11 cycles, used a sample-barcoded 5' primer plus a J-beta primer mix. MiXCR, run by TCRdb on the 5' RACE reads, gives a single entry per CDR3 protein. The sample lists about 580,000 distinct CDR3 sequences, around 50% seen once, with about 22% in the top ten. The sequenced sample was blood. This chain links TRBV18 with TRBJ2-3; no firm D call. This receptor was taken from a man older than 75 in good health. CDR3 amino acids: CASSPPGPVGGTDTQYF. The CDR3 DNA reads TGTGCCAGCTCACCACCAGGTCCGGTAGGCGGCACAGATACGCAGTATTTT.